This entry concerns a single TCR beta chain. Its antigen is undetermined. Sample treatment: about 20 received Ad26.COV2.S at low or high dose, single or two shots; about five received placebo; per-sample allocation not given. Sampling occurred on day 63 after the first vaccine or placebo injection. Recruitment in Boston yielded a donor of adult age, 18-55 years. The vaccine antigen was prefusion-stabilized Wuhan SARS-CoV-2 spike. The method was immunoSEQ multiplex PCR; TCRdb's version includes in-frame clones alone and lacks a portion of them. The repertoire holds around 400,000 clones, 75% to 95% seen once, with 9% to 15% in the top ten. This sample is drawn from a study of Ad26.COV2.S vaccination and SARS-CoV-2 variants. Findings of the study overall: The TCR breadth and depth analyses may have understated or missed part of the total T cell responses. Higher spike-specific TCR breadth was found in vaccine recipients than in placebo recipients.

Germline-derived CDR1 and CDR2 are GTSNPN and SVGIG (reference sequence). There are 14 residues in the CDR3. Trimming left V 1 base short and J 1 base short, with 11 bases between. The source material was peripheral blood, sampled in a trial of Ad26.COV2.S vaccine versus placebo. V gene TRBV30 combines with J gene TRBJ2-7, with D possibly called TRBD1 or TRBD2 (7 bases each). The clonotype originates from a person aged 18 to 65 who received the Ad26.COV2.S COVID-19 vaccine or a placebo. CDR3 protein: CAWSAGGVSYEQYF. In DNA form, the CDR3 reads TGTGCCTGGAGTGCAGGGGGGGTATCCTACGAGCAGTACTTC. Supplemented by reference TRBV30 and TRBJ2-7, the full variable domain reads SQTIHQWPATLVQPVGSPLSLECTVEGTSNPNLYWYRQAAGRGLQLLFYSVGIGQISSEVPQNLSASRPQDRQFILSSKKLLLSDSGFYLCAWSAGGVSYEQYFGPGTRLTVT.